The text below deals with one TCR beta chain. This sample is drawn from a study of blood T cell repertoires in COVID-19. Overall study: Samples representing acute and convalescent COVID-19 were sourced from the United States, Italy and Spain. Sources were T cells, B-cell-depleted T cells, or PBMCs; the material itself was cDNA or gDNA.

In the authors' workflow: Reference gene primer amplification gave nucleated cell count estimates. Some clones are missing from TCRdb's copy, which holds only in-frame ones; the method was immunoSEQ multiplex PCR. The V and J calls and the clone size are those of that table, but D and trimming were determined from the DNA. This table has roughly 180,000 clones, roughly 80% appearing once. This CDR3 contains 15 residues. The germline CDR1 and CDR2 sequences are SGHDT and YYEEEE. The trim removed 0 bases at V and 8 bases at J, leaving 5 bases unmatched. V gene TRBV5-6 combines with J gene TRBJ2-1; TRBD2 agrees at 10 bases. The specimen sequenced was peripheral blood. This TCR was recovered from a woman between 25 and 40 years old with acute or convalescent COVID-19. For the CDR3, the DNA is TGTGCCAGCAGCTTGGAGCGGGGGGGTACCGATGAGCAGTTCTTC. Protein sequence: CASSLERGGTDEQFF.